This TCR beta chain originates from a study of T cells in Graves' hyperthyroidism and ophthalmopathy. In making diagnoses, clinical symptoms, serum thyroxine and TRAb, thyroid ultrasound and orbital computed tomography were all used. Study findings and constraints: Ophthalmopathy and stable hyperthyroidism were told apart by a 13 V-J model. Blood also held most thyroid clonotypes expanded beyond 0.001.

V lost 6 bases to trimming and J lost 4 bases; unmatched junction nucleotides: 13. Germline values: CDR1 ENHRY, CDR2 SYGVKD. This CDR3 has 17 residues. There are many counts of this clonotype. Its specificity is not known. The CDR3 regions of TCR beta were amplified from RNA transcripts. During a first-round RT-PCR of the TCR CDR3, the HTBI primer set was used. One entry per CDR3 protein, called by TCRdb with MiXCR from the multiplex PCR reads. The profile covers hundreds of thousands of distinct CDR3 sequences, with around 13% appearing a single time and roughly 35% taken by the ten largest. The sequence came from a woman between 40 and 50 years old with Graves' ophthalmopathy. The chain employs TRBV10-3 and TRBJ2-2; 8 positions match TRBD1. Sequenced: blood. For the CDR3, the DNA is TGTGCCATCAGGGACAGGGTCGAGGGATTGGGCACCGGGGAGCTGTTTTTT. Translation: CAIRDRVEGLGTGELFF.